These 6 T cell receptor beta chains share one sample of origin, sequenced in a study of blood T cells in healthy people across ages. For the second PCR, which ran for about 6 to 11 cycles, a sample-barcoded 5' primer and a J-beta primer mix were used. One entry per CDR3 protein results from TCRdb running MiXCR on the 5' RACE reads. This table has around 900,000 distinct CDR3 sequences, 29% appearing once. Sequences were obtained from blood. Receptors originate from an elderly woman in good health.

This clonotype has at least ten counts. J is TRBJ1-5 and V is TRBV20-1; D unclear. The CDR3 consists of 15 residues. Trimming left V 2 bases short and J 3 bases short, with 14 bases between. The germline CDR1 and CDR2 sequences are DFQATT and SNEGSKA (reference sequence). CDR3 residues: CSARSLGLDNQPQHF. CDR3 in DNA: TGCAGTGCTAGATCGCTGGGGTTGGACAATCAGCCCCAGCATTTT.

Turning to this clonotype: At one end, the junction sequence differs from germline, possibly due to a read error. The chain combines TRBV30 with TRBJ2-5; TRBD2 aligns across 14 bases. CDR1 is GTSNPN, CDR2 SVGIG, per germline (reference sequence). The CDR3 loop spans 19 amino acids. In DNA form, the CDR3 reads TGTGTCTGGAGTCTCACCAGGACTAGCGGGGGGACGGGAGGAGAGACCCAGTACTTC. Encoded protein: CVWSLTRTSGGTGGETQYF.

There are many counts of this clonotype. The chain couples TRBV5-6 to TRBJ2-7; the D gene is possibly TRBD1 (5 bases). Germline CDR1 and CDR2: SGHDT and YYEEEE. This CDR3 has 13 amino acids. Trimming removed 4 bases from V and 1 base from J, with 9 bases in between. The CDR3 protein is CASSDSKSYEQYF. The CDR3, as DNA: TGTGCCAGCAGCGACAGCAAGTCCTACGAGCAGTACTTC.

This clonotype has at least ten counts. The V and J genes are TRBV4-2 and TRBJ2-5; no reliable D call. Germline V CDR1 and CDR2: LGHNA, YNFKEQ. V was pared by 0 bases and J by 0 bases, with 14 bases between. CDR3 length equals 17 residues. CDR3 in DNA: TGTGCCAGCAGCCAAGATCCTCGCACGCAGTACCAAGAGACCCAGTACTTC. It codes for CASSQDPRTQYQETQYF.

In this sample, this clonotype turned up a few times. The chain is built from TRBV7-8 and TRBJ2-1, with 8 bases matching TRBD1. This CDR3 spans 12 amino acids. Germline-derived CDR1 and CDR2 are SGHVS and FQNEAQ. V dropped 0 bases and J dropped 15; count of bases not matched to a gene: 4. CDR3 sequence: CASSLAPGTGFF. In nucleotides, the CDR3 is TGTGCCAGCAGCTTAGCGCCCGGGACAGGGTTCTTC.

This chain links TRBV19 with TRBJ2-5; TRBD2 matches at 9 bases. V gave up 3 bases and J gave up 3 bases; unmatched junction bases: 5. This CDR3 has 15 amino acids. The germline V gene encodes CDR1 LNHDA and CDR2 SQIVND (reference sequence). This CDR3 is CASSIFPSGEETQYF. CDR3 DNA: TGTGCCAGTAGTATTTTCCCTAGCGGGGAAGAGACCCAGTACTTC. Full variable domain (remainder filled in from reference TRBV19 and TRBJ2-5): DGGITQSPKYLFRKEGQNVTLSCEQNLNHDAMYWYRQDPGQGLRLIYYSQIVNDFQKGDIAEGYSVSREKKESFPLTVTSAQKNPTAFYLCASSIFPSGEETQYFGPGTRLLVL.